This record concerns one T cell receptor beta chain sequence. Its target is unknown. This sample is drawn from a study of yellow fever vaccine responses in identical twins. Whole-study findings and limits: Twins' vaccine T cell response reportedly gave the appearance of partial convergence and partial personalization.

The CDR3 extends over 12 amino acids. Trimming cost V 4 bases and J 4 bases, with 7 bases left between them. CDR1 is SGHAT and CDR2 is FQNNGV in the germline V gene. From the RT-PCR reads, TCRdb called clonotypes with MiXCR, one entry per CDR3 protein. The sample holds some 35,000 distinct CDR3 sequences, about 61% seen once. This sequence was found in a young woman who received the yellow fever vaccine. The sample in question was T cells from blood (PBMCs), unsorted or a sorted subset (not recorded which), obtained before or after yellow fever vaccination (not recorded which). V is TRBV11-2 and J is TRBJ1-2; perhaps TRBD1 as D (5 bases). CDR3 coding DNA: TGTGCCAGCAGCTACGACAGCTATGGCTACACCTTC. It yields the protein CASSYDSYGYTF.